This is a list of T cell receptor beta chains from one sample in a study of technical replicates of blood from a handful of donors. Some clones are missing from TCRdb's copy, which holds only in-frame ones; the method was immunoSEQ multiplex PCR. The sample lists tens of thousands of clones; 80% to 95% were seen once. Sequencing was performed on PBMCs. These receptors came from a human donor in good health. Some clones in this sample may be carry-over from other donors' samples. Both conserved end residues are part of each CDR3. Fields, in order: CDR3 length, D gene, V gene, clone size, J gene, CDR3 protein, CDR3 DNA. The D gene is left open where the match is weak. Part of the rows lack a size; the others show once, few, many or a class for expanded clones.

length: 12
D: .
V: TRBV5-1
size: few
J: TRBJ1-2
CDR3: CASRGGAGGYTF
DNA: TGCGCCAGCCGCGGGGGGGCAGGAGGCTACACCTTC

length: 14
D: .
V: TRBV4-3
size: .
J: TRBJ2-1
CDR3: CASSQGSGYNEQFF
DNA: TGCGCCAGCAGCCAAGGTTCCGGGTACAATGAGCAGTTCTTC

length: 11
D: TRBD1
V: TRBV29-1
size: once
J: TRBJ2-1
CDR3: CSAHRGNEQFF
DNA: TGCAGCGCCCACAGGGGAAATGAGCAGTTCTTC

length: 12
D: .
V: TRBV23-1
size: .
J: TRBJ2-7
CDR3: CASRQSSYEQYF
DNA: TGCGCCAGCAGACAGAGCTCCTACGAGCAGTACTTC

length: 12
D: .
V: TRBV30
size: .
J: TRBJ2-7
CDR3: CAWNPRSSEQYF
DNA: TGTGCCTGGAACCCCAGATCTAGCGAGCAGTACTTC

length: 12
D: .
V: TRBV19
size: once
J: TRBJ1-2
CDR3: CASSVQGYGYTF
DNA: TGTGCCAGTAGTGTACAGGGTTATGGCTACACCTTC

length: 17
D: .
V: TRBV5-1
size: .
J: TRBJ2-1
CDR3: CASSQTSGTSSYNEQFF
DNA: TGCGCCAGCAGCCAAACAAGCGGGACAAGCTCCTACAATGAGCAGTTCTTC

length: 14
D: .
V: TRBV18
size: .
J: TRBJ2-2
CDR3: CASSPGQNTGELFF
DNA: TGTGCCAGCTCACCGGGACAGAACACCGGGGAGCTGTTTTTT

length: 13
D: .
V: TRBV18
size: once
J: TRBJ1-2
CDR3: CASSRDKVYGYTF
DNA: TGTGCCAGCTCCCGAGATAAAGTCTATGGCTACACCTTC

length: 14
D: .
V: TRBV4-3
size: .
J: TRBJ2-1
CDR3: CASTRLTGSYEQFF
DNA: TGCGCCAGCACCAGATTGACAGGTTCGTATGAGCAGTTCTTC

length: 14
D: .
V: TRBV5-1
size: .
J: TRBJ1-4
CDR3: CASSPRSTNEKLFF
DNA: TGCGCCAGCAGCCCCAGATCAACTAATGAAAAACTGTTTTTT

length: 13
D: .
V: TRBV11-2
size: .
J: TRBJ2-7
CDR3: CASSLGSIVEQYF
DNA: TGTGCCAGCAGCTTAGGTTCAATAGTCGAGCAGTACTTC